A single sample is the source of the 14 T cell receptor beta chains below, sequenced in a study of HIV-infected patients and healthy controls. TCRdb reanalysed the 5' RACE reads using MiXCR and keeps one entry per CDR3 protein. The sample has around 64,000 distinct CDR3 sequences; about a sixth are singletons. The sequencing input was CD4+ T cells from blood. These receptors originate from a human donor in good health.

This clonotype was seen at least ten times. The CDR3 coding sequence is TGTGCCTGGAGGAAGACAGGGGGGTCCTACGAGCAGTACTTC. This sequence encodes CAWRKTGGSYEQYF. The chain links TRBV30 to TRBJ2-7; 9 nucleotides agree with TRBD1. CDR1 is GTSNPN and CDR2 is SVGIG in the germline V gene (reference sequence). Germline trimming cut 3 bases from V and 1 base from J; bases unmatched to any gene: 4. The CDR3 consists of 14 residues.

This clonotype occurred many times. The gene calls are TRBV28 and TRBJ1-6; D remains unclear. The CDR3 loop spans 13 amino acids. Germline-derived CDR1 and CDR2 are MDHEN and SYDVKM. The V end lost 6 bases, the J end lost 7 bases, and 10 bases lay between the germline ends. The CDR3 DNA reads as TGTGCCAGCAGCCCTCCAGTAAATTCACCCCTCCACTTT. It codes for CASSPPVNSPLHF.

The chain carries TRBV20-1 and TRBJ2-1; D gene ambiguous. Per germline, CDR1 DFQATT and CDR2 SNEGSKA (reference sequence). Trimming removed 6 bases at V and 8 bases at J, with 8 bases between. This CDR3 has 10 amino acids. The DNA for the CDR3 is TGCAGTGCATTTCGACATGAGCAGTTCTTC. This sequence encodes CSAFRHEQFF.

This clonotype was seen only a few times. The chain links TRBV20-1 to TRBJ2-7; 7 nucleotides match TRBD2. From germline, CDR1 is DFQATT and CDR2 SNEGSKA (reference sequence). Trimming cost V 3 bases and J 0 bases; bases outside gene matches: 8. CDR3 length: 15 residues. For the CDR3, the DNA is TGCAGTGCTAGGCGGGGGACCGAGCTCTCCTACGAGCAGTACTTC. Protein: CSARRGTELSYEQYF.

This clonotype was found a few times. The chain combines TRBV18 with TRBJ2-1; D gene uncertain. V was shortened by 3 bases and J by 8 bases, with 14 bases between the two germline ends. This CDR3 contains 14 residues. Germline V gives CDR1 KGHSH, CDR2 LQKENI. The CDR3 sequence is CASSPYDPRDEQFF. The CDR3 nucleotides read TGTGCCAGCTCACCCTACGACCCCCGGGATGAGCAGTTCTTC.

This clonotype was found a few times. V usage is TRBV18 and J usage is TRBJ2-3; 10 nucleotides line up with TRBD2. Looked up from germline, CDR1 is KGHSH and CDR2 is LQKENI. There are 17 residues in the CDR3. The ends lost 3 bases at V and 0 bases at J; junction bases unmatched: 6. The CDR3 loop reads CASSPSTSGLSTDTQYF. The CDR3 nucleotides read TGTGCCAGCTCACCTTCGACTAGCGGGTTAAGCACAGATACGCAGTATTTT.

The chain couples TRBV7-7 to TRBJ2-2; no definite D call. The V end was cut by 1 base, the J end by 0 bases, with 9 bases between. CDR1 SSHAT and CDR2 FNYEAQ come from the germline V gene (reference sequence). This CDR3 contains 16 residues. The CDR3 spells CASSLGSSANTGELFF. CDR3 DNA: TGTGCCAGCAGCTTAGGGTCCAGCGCGAACACCGGGGAGCTGTTTTTT.

This clonotype was observed at least ten times. J is TRBJ2-3 and V is TRBV28; D may be TRBD2 (6 bases). Germline loops: CDR1 MDHEN, CDR2 SYDVKM. The germline V and J ends were trimmed by 5 bases and 0 bases, with 12 bases remaining between them. CDR3 length equals 15 residues. CDR3 DNA: TGTGCCAGCAGTCTGACCGGGACTAGCACAGATACGCAGTATTTT. Amino acids: CASSLTGTSTDTQYF.

The gene calls are TRBV5-1 and TRBJ2-1, with TRBD1 matching 12 bases. The CDR3 is 17 residues long. Germline V gene data show CDR1 as SGHRS and CDR2 as YFSETQ. V dropped 4 bases and J dropped 8; count of bases not matched to a gene: 13. CDR3 bases: TGCGCCAGCAGCCCCTACTCCCGGGGACAGGGGGCCGATGAGCAGTTCTTC. Residues: CASSPYSRGQGADEQFF.

The J gene is TRBJ1-1, the V gene TRBV29-1; no firm D call. Germline CDR1 is SQVTM and CDR2 is ANQGSEA. There are 12 residues in the CDR3. V lost 3 bases to trimming and J lost 2 bases, with 7 bases between them. The CDR3 sequence: CSVDRSNTEAFF. The CDR3 DNA reads as TGCAGCGTTGACAGATCAAACACTGAAGCTTTCTTT.

This clonotype has more than one count but fewer than ten. This chain links TRBV20-1 with TRBJ2-3; 14 bases map to TRBD2. The CDR3 length is 14 residues. The junction had 3 bases not matched to a gene; V was cut back by 5 bases and J by 5 bases. CDR1 and CDR2 (germline): DFQATT, SNEGSKA (reference sequence). The CDR3 sequence: CSARTSGGKDTQYF. CDR3 sequence (DNA): TGCAGTGCTCGGACTAGCGGGGGGAAAGATACGCAGTATTTT.

This chain uses TRBV12-3 or TRBV12-4 with TRBJ2-4; 8 bases are a match to TRBD1. The CDR3 covers 16 residues. With V trimmed by 6 bases and J by 1 base, 8 bases remained unmatched. The CDR3 sequence is CASSPTGAMAKNIQYF. The DNA of the CDR3 is TGTGCCAGCAGCCCGACAGGGGCTATGGCCAAAAACATTCAGTACTTC.

The chain recombines TRBV6-6 with TRBJ2-7; 7 bases fit TRBD1. This CDR3 spans 15 amino acids. Germline V lookup: CDR1 MNHNY, CDR2 SVGAGI (reference sequence). The junction had 10 bases not matched to a gene; V was cut back by 2 bases and J by 6 bases. Here the CDR3 reads CASSYGADRASEQYF. The CDR3 DNA is TGTGCCAGCAGTTACGGAGCCGACAGGGCAAGCGAGCAGTACTTC.

The V gene is TRBV20-1, the J gene TRBJ1-1, with D possibly matching TRBD1 (5 bases). From germline, CDR1 is DFQATT and CDR2 SNEGSKA (reference sequence). V lost 7 bases to trimming and J lost 9 bases, with 15 bases between them. The CDR3 has 11 amino acids. CDR3 DNA sequence: TGCAGTGGGGGGGTGCCCGAGAAAGCTTTCTTT. It encodes CSGGVPEKAFF.